The TCR beta chain described here comes from a study of blood T cell repertoires in COVID-19. In the study overall: Samples taken during acute and convalescent COVID-19 were collected in the United States, Italy and Spain. The analysed material was cDNA or gDNA that came from T cells, B-cell-depleted T cells, or PBMCs.

Germline loops: CDR1 SGHVS, CDR2 FNYEAQ. J lost 5 bases, V lost 5 bases, and 12 bases had no gene match. The CDR3 length is 16 residues. Membership in each cohort depended on participant-reported clinical history. Original data processing: Amplification of reference gene primers was used by the study to estimate nucleated cell counts. Here immunoSEQ multiplex PCR was the method, and the copy in TCRdb shows in-frame clones only, minus some. Clone size and the V and J calls come from that table; the DNA yielded D and trimming. The profile covers about 380,000 clones, with more than 75% appearing a single time and about 1.1% taken by the ten largest.

This chain uses TRBV7-6 with TRBJ2-5, with TRBD2 matching over 9 bases. This clonotype was obtained from a woman in her late teens or twenties who had recovered from COVID-19. Sequencing used PBMCs or T cells enriched from blood (not recorded which). The CDR3 DNA reads as TGTGCCAGCAGCCCCACTTTAGCGGGGGACGCGGAGACCCAGTACTTC. Its protein product is CASSPTLAGDAETQYF.